The 6 T cell receptor beta chains reported below all come from one sample, sequenced in a study of CD8 T cells in ankylosing spondylitis. Each CDR3 protein is one row after TCRdb ran MiXCR on the 5' RACE reads. The data hold approximately 150,000 distinct CDR3 sequences, with under 35% observed a single time. Sequences were obtained from synovial fluid, either unsorted or a sorted T cell fraction (not recorded which). The receptors originated from a male donor with ankylosing spondylitis.

CDR3 nucleotide sequence: TGTGCCAGCAGGAGCGTCGGGACAGGGGTTCGCTACACCTTC. It yields the protein CASRSVGTGVRYTF. V usage is TRBV27 and J usage is TRBJ1-2, with TRBD1 matching over 10 bases. The CDR3 is 14 residues long. Germline-derived CDR1 and CDR2 are MNHEY and SMNVEV (reference sequence). The junction had 10 bases not matched to a gene; V was cut back by 6 bases and J by 9 bases.

This clonotype was seen more than once but under ten times. The chain couples TRBV28 to TRBJ2-3, with 10 bases lining up with TRBD2. The V and J ends lost 7 bases and 8 bases, in that order; junction bases with no gene match: 12. CDR3 size: 15 residues. Looked up from germline, CDR1 is MDHEN and CDR2 is SYDVKM. Here the CDR3 DNA reads TGTGCCAGCACTCGGAAGCGGGAGGGCGGTTTTACGCAGTATTTT. Protein: CASTRKREGGFTQYF.

The J gene is TRBJ2-4, the V gene TRBV7-2, with 9 bases lining up with TRBD1. Germline V lookup: CDR1 SGHTA, CDR2 FQGNSA. CDR3 length: 13 residues. Trimming cost V 1 base and J 8 bases; bases outside gene matches: 0. CDR3 DNA sequence: TGTGCCAGCAGCTTAGGGGACAGGGACATTCAGTACTTC. Its protein is CASSLGDRDIQYF.

The V and J genes are TRBV20-1 and TRBJ1-6; D is ambiguous. CDR3 length: 16 residues. Deletions cut 1 base from V and 3 bases from J, with 13 bases between. Germline V lookup: CDR1 DFQATT, CDR2 SNEGSKA (reference sequence). CDR3 protein: CSARASGAYYNSPLHF. CDR3 DNA sequence: TGCAGTGCTAGAGCTTCAGGCGCCTACTATAATTCACCCCTCCACTTT.

This clonotype was picked up a small number of times. The genes are TRBV7-2 and TRBJ2-4; TRBD2 aligns across 13 bases. V trimming: 1 base; J trimming: 5 bases; junction bases outside the gene matches: 2. CDR3 length: 16 residues. Germline-derived CDR1 and CDR2 are SGHTA and FQGNSA. The CDR3 region has the DNA TGTGCCAGCAGCTTAGTTGGGACTAGCGGGGAAAACATTCAGTACTTC. Protein sequence: CASSLVGTSGENIQYF.

The chain joins TRBV20-1 to TRBJ2-3; 7 bases align to TRBD2. Per the germline V gene, CDR1 is DFQATT and CDR2 is SNEGSKA (reference sequence). CDR3 length: 17 residues. Unmatched junction bases numbered 10, after V lost 1 base and J lost 0 bases. The CDR3, as DNA: TGCAGTGCTAGAGTCCCTGCTAGCGGATCTAGCACAGATACGCAGTATTTT. This translates into CSARVPASGSSTDTQYF.